Given below is one T cell receptor (beta chain) in context. These data are taken from a study of blood T cell repertoires in COVID-19. Study at large: PBMCs, B-cell-depleted T cells, or T cells provided the cDNA or gDNA that made up the material.

Generated by immunoSEQ multiplex PCR, the TCRdb table keeps only in-frame clones and is missing some. The sample lists some 66,000 clones; roughly 82% were seen once. The source is a man between 60 and 70 years old with acute or convalescent COVID-19. The sample comprised peripheral blood.

This chain's CDR3 is CASSQDIRGAANEKLFF. The DNA for the CDR3 is TGTGCCAGCAGCCAAGATATAAGGGGCGCGGCTAATGAAAAACTGTTTTTT. The chain has TRBV4-2 and TRBJ1-4; perhaps TRBD1 as D (5 bases). This CDR3 is built from 17 residues. Germline V gene sequence: CDR1 LGHNA, CDR2 YNFKEQ. V was pared by 0 bases and J by 3 bases, with 14 bases between.